The entry below describes one T cell receptor (beta chain). This entry belongs to a study of blood T cell repertoires in COVID-19. In the original processing: Cell counts per sample came from amplifying reference gene primers. This table comes from immunoSEQ multiplex PCR, and its TCRdb copy is limited to in-frame clones, with some not included. That table is the source of V, J and clone size, and D and trimming were worked out from the DNA. The sample lists a few hundred thousand clones, nearly 90% occurring once. This TCR derives from a woman aged 60 to 75 with COVID-19, enrolled during active disease. Sequences were obtained from peripheral blood.

Written as DNA, the CDR3 is TGCGCCAGCAGCCACCGGGACAGACTCTATGGAAACACCATATATTTT. Protein product: CASSHRDRLYGNTIYF. This rearrangement joins TRBV4-3 to TRBJ1-3, with TRBD1 matching 7 bases. CDR1 is LGHNA, CDR2 YSLEER, per germline. The CDR3 loop spans 16 amino acids. The trim removed 3 bases at V and 3 bases at J, leaving 8 bases unmatched.